A single sample gave rise to the 20 T cell receptor beta chains below, sequenced in a study of blood T cell repertoires in COVID-19. The assay was immunoSEQ multiplex PCR, and TCRdb's table has in-frame clones only and misses some. The table includes roughly 150,000 clones, approximately 88% detected once. Sequencing used peripheral blood. These receptors were collected from a man aged 55-75 years with acute or convalescent COVID-19.

J is TRBJ1-6 and V is TRBV30; 7 bases align to TRBD1. J gave up 7 bases and V 3 bases, and 12 bases lay outside the gene matches. CDR1 is GTSNPN, CDR2 SVGIG, per germline (reference sequence). The CDR3 length is 16 residues. CDR3 nucleotide sequence: TGTGCCTGGAGATTAACAGGGGATGGTAGGAATTCACCCCTCCACTTT. Translating gives CAWRLTGDGRNSPLHF.

V and J are TRBV5-6 and TRBJ2-2, with D possibly TRBD2 on 5 matching bases. The germline V gene has CDR1 SGHDT and CDR2 YYEEEE. This CDR3 has 15 amino acids. Deletions cut 3 bases from V and 6 bases from J, with 15 bases between. The CDR3 reads CASSSIFGSAGELFF. CDR3 DNA: TGTGCCAGCAGCTCGATCTTTGGTAGCGCCGGGGAGCTGTTTTTT.

The rearrangement joins TRBV11-2 to TRBJ1-2; TRBD1 agrees at 9 bases. The CDR3 length is 13 residues. Germline V gives CDR1 SGHAT, CDR2 FQNNGV. J gave up 4 bases and V 3 bases, and 0 bases lay outside the gene matches. The CDR3 reads CASSLGQGYGYTF. In nucleotides, the CDR3 is TGTGCCAGCAGCTTGGGACAGGGCTATGGCTACACCTTC.

This chain joins TRBV7-9 and TRBJ2-7; D is possibly TRBD2 (5 bases). The CDR3 is made up of 13 amino acids. CDR1 is SEHNR, CDR2 FQNEAQ, per germline (reference sequence). V was shortened by 2 bases and J by 4 bases, with 9 bases between the two germline ends. The CDR3 sequence is CASSLSGGYEQYF. CDR3 bases: TGTGCCAGCAGCTTATCTGGAGGATACGAGCAGTACTTC.

The chain joins TRBV5-1 to TRBJ2-3; 9 nucleotides agree with TRBD2. Germline V gives CDR1 SGHRS, CDR2 YFSETQ. CDR3 length equals 15 residues. The V and J ends lost 4 bases and 4 bases, in that order; junction bases with no gene match: 7. CDR3 region: CASSLSGGGSDTQYF. CDR3 bases: TGCGCCAGCAGCCTTAGCGGGGGAGGCTCAGATACGCAGTATTTT.

This sequence joins TRBV12-3 or TRBV12-4 and TRBJ2-7; 12 positions match TRBD2. The V and J ends lost 8 bases and 7 bases, in that order; junction bases with no gene match: 6. CDR3 size: 13 residues. The CDR3 sequence is CASGSSGGEEQYF. The CDR3 nucleotides are TGTGCCAGCGGATCTAGCGGGGGGGAAGAGCAGTACTTC.

The rearrangement links TRBV5-4 to TRBJ1-6; D is possibly TRBD1 (6 bases). V lost 4 bases and J 4 bases, leaving 15 bases between the germline ends. The length of the CDR3 is 16 residues. Germline values: CDR1 SGHNT, CDR2 YYREEE (reference sequence). The CDR3 sequence: CASSERGGGYNSPLHF. For the CDR3, the DNA is TGTGCCAGCAGCGAGAGGGGAGGGGGATATAATTCACCCCTCCACTTT.

The chain uses TRBV6-5 and TRBJ1-2; D gene unclear. Germline-derived CDR1 and CDR2 are MNHEY and SVGAGI. V lost 6 bases and J lost 8, with 19 bases in between. This CDR3 comprises 14 residues. The CDR3 DNA reads TGTGCCAGCAGCCCGGGAGCGCTTGGTCAGGGCTACACCTTC. Translating gives CASSPGALGQGYTF.

Of note for this clone: One end of the junction is discordant with germline, which a read error may explain. The chain has TRBV29-1 and TRBJ2-7; possible D gene TRBD2, 6 bases. Germline CDR1 and CDR2: SQVTM and ANQGSEA. This CDR3 region has 11 residues. CDR3 protein: CSVDGGAYRSF. CDR3 nucleotide sequence: TGCAGCGTGGACGGCGGGGCCTATCGATCCTTC.

This chain connects TRBV5-1 to TRBJ2-1; D is ambiguous. Trimming stripped 3 bases from V and 5 bases from J, with 12 bases between. The CDR3 sequence is 14 residues long. CDR1 SGHRS and CDR2 YFSETQ come from the germline V gene. CDR3 loop: CASSSGTYNNEQFF. For the CDR3, the DNA is TGCGCCAGCAGCTCCGGTACCTATAACAATGAGCAGTTCTTC.

This sequence joins TRBV7-2 and TRBJ2-7; weak D call: TRBD1 (5 bases). The germline CDR1 and CDR2 sequences are SGHTA and FQGNSA. The CDR3 runs 14 residues. Trimming shortened V by 1 base and J by 5 bases, and 12 bases separated the two germline ends. CDR3 protein: CASSLGGQGHEQYF. The CDR3 DNA reads TGTGCCAGCAGCTTAGGGGGTCAGGGCCACGAGCAGTACTTC.

This chain joins TRBV5-4 and TRBJ2-2; 9 nucleotides agree with TRBD1. The V gene's germline CDR1 is SGHNT and CDR2 YYREEE (reference sequence). Germline trimming cut 4 bases from V and 6 bases from J; bases unmatched to any gene: 10. The CDR3 sequence is 16 residues long. CDR3 DNA: TGTGCCAGCAGCCCGGGGGACAGGGCGTTAGCCGGGGAGCTGTTTTTT. Translating gives CASSPGDRALAGELFF.

The CDR3 DNA reads as TGTGCCAGCAGTAACACAGGGGGAGCGGATACGCAGTATTTT. Translating gives CASSNTGGADTQYF. V and J are TRBV6-5 and TRBJ2-3, with TRBD1 matching over 8 bases. The CDR3 is made up of 14 amino acids. Germline loops: CDR1 MNHEY, CDR2 SVGAGI. V was clipped by 5 bases and J by 6 bases; unmatched bases: 7.

This clone was seen only once. The chain joins TRBV7-9 to TRBJ1-6; 8 nucleotides match TRBD1. There are 16 residues in the CDR3. J gave up 6 bases and V 5 bases, and 9 bases lay outside the gene matches. The germline gives CDR1 SEHNR, CDR2 FQNEAQ (reference sequence). The CDR3 coding sequence is TGTGCCAGCAGCCCCGTCGACCAGGGGGCTAATTCACCCCTCCACTTT. It specifies CASSPVDQGANSPLHF.

This chain joins TRBV6-1 and TRBJ1-1; a weak D match, TRBD1 (6 bases). The CDR3 runs to 17 residues. Trimming cost V 7 bases and J 1 base, with 22 bases left between them. Germline assignment: CDR1 MNHNS and CDR2 SASEGT. The CDR3 loop is CASNDGQLLLGNTEAFF. The CDR3 coding sequence is TGTGCCAGCAATGACGGACAGCTCCTCCTGGGGAACACTGAAGCTTTCTTT.

This sequence joins TRBV7-9 and TRBJ2-5; 14 nucleotides match TRBD2. The CDR3 has 18 amino acids. V shed 6 bases, J shed 5 bases, and the junction held 14 bases outside the gene matches. Germline V lookup: CDR1 SEHNR, CDR2 FQNEAQ (reference sequence). The CDR3 loop reads CASSPYPGLAGVGETQYF. DNA of the CDR3: TGTGCCAGCAGTCCGTATCCGGGACTAGCGGGGGTCGGCGAGACCCAGTACTTC. The complete variable domain, with remaining parts taken from reference TRBV7-9 and TRBJ2-5, reads DTGVSQNPRHKITKRGQNVTFRCDPISEHNRLYWYRQTLGQGPEFLTYFQNEAQLEKSRLLSDRFSAERPKGSFSTLEIQRTEQGDSAMYLCASSPYPGLAGVGETQYFGPGTRLLVL.

This clone was seen a single time. The rearrangement joins TRBV10-3 to TRBJ2-7, with TRBD2 identical over 13 bases. Germline V gene lookup returns CDR1 ENHRY and CDR2 SYGVKD. The CDR3 loop spans 14 amino acids. The ends lost 5 bases at V and 4 bases at J; junction bases unmatched: 2. CDR3 sequence: CAISKTSGGYEQYF. The CDR3 DNA sequence: TGTGCCATCAGTAAGACTAGCGGGGGGTACGAGCAGTACTTC.

This clone was recorded once. The chain carries TRBV3-1 (or the pseudogene TRBV3-2) and TRBJ2-1; no reliable D call. The CDR3 sequence is 11 residues long. Trimming took 7 bases from V and 10 from J, leaving 11 bases between them. Germline loops: CDR1 LGHDT, CDR2 YNNKEL (reference sequence). As DNA, the CDR3 is TGTGCCAGCACTAAAGCCAAGGAGCAGTTCTTC. Translating it yields CASTKAKEQFF.

The chain uses TRBV20-1 and TRBJ2-7; D may be TRBD1 (5 bases). Germline assignment: CDR1 DFQATT and CDR2 SNEGSKA (reference sequence). This CDR3 contains 12 residues. The V and J ends lost 3 bases and 4 bases respectively, with 10 bases between them. The CDR3 loop is CSASPGSYEQYF. The CDR3 nucleotides are TGCAGTGCTAGTCCAGGGTCGTACGAGCAGTACTTC.

This clone was picked up a small number of times. The chain joins TRBV7-3 to TRBJ2-7, with D perhaps matching TRBD1 (5 bases). Germline V gene data show CDR1 as SGHTA and CDR2 as FQGTGA. The CDR3 sequence is 16 residues long. V dropped 5 bases and J dropped 0 bases, with 17 bases sitting between them. This CDR3 reads CASSPSGDRSSYEQYF. The CDR3 bases are TGTGCCAGCAGCCCCTCAGGCGACAGAAGCTCCTACGAGCAGTACTTC.